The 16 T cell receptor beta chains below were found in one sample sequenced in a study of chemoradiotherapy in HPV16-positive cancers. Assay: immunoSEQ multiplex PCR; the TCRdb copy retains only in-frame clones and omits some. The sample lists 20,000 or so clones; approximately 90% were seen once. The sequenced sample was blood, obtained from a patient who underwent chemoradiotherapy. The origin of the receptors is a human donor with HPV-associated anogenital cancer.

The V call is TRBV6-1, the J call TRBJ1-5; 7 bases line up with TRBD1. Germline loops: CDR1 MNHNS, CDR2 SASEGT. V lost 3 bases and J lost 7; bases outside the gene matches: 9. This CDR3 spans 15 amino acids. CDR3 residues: CASSEETGSYQPQHF. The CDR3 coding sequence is TGTGCCAGCAGTGAGGAGACAGGGTCTTACCAGCCCCAGCATTTT.

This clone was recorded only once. The CDR3 spells CASSRLAENGYTF. CDR3 bases: TGTGCCAGCAGCCGCCTAGCGGAGAATGGCTACACCTTC. This chain uses TRBV7-9 with TRBJ1-2; no clear D. Germline CDR1 is SEHNR and CDR2 is FQNEAQ (reference sequence). The CDR3 covers 13 residues. V dropped 5 bases and J dropped 6 bases, with 13 bases sitting between them.

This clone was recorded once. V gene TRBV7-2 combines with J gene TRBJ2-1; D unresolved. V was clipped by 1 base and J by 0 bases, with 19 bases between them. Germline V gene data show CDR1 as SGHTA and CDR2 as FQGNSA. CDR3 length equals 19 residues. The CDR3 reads CASSLVGWQVSSSYNEQFF. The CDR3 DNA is TGTGCCAGCAGCTTAGTGGGGTGGCAGGTTTCAAGCTCCTACAATGAGCAGTTCTTC. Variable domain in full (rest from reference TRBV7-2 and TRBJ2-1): GAGVSQSPSNKVTEKGKDVELRCDPISGHTALYWYRQSLGQGLEFLIYFQGNSAPDKSGLPSDRFSAERTGGSVSTLTIQRTQQEDSAVYLCASSLVGWQVSSSYNEQFFGPGTRLTVL.

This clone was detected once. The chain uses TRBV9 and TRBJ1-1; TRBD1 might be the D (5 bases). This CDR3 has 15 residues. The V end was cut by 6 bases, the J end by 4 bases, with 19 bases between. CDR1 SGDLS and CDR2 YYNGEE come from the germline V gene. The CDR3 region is CASTPPRREGTEAFF. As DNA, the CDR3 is TGTGCCAGCACCCCCCCCCGCAGGGAAGGCACTGAAGCTTTCTTT.

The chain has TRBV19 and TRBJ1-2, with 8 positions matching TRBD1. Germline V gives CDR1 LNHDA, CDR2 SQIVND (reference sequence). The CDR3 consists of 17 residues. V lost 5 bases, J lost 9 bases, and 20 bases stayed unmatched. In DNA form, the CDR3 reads TGTGCCAGTAGTGACGCTCCCGGGACAGGCAGCAAGTGGCGCTACACCTTC. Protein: CASSDAPGTGSKWRYTF.

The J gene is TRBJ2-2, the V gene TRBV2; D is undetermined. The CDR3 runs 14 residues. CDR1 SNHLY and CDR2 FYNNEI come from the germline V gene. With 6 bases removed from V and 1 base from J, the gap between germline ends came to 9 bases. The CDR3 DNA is TGTGCCAGCAGGACCGCGGTGAACACCGGGGAGCTGTTTTTT. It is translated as CASRTAVNTGELFF.

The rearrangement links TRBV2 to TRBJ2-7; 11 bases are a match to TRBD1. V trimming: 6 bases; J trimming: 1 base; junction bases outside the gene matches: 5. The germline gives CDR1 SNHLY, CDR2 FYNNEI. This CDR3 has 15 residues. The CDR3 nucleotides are TGTGCCAGCAGGACCGGGACAGGGGGTTCCTACGAGCAGTACGTC. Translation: CASRTGTGGSYEQYV.

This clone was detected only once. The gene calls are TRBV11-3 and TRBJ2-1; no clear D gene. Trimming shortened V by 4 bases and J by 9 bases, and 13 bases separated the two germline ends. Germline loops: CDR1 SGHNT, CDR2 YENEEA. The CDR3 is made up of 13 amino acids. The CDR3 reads CASSSQRVGEQFF. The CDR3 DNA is TGTGCCAGCAGCTCGCAGCGTGTTGGTGAGCAGTTCTTC.

The CDR3 DNA reads as TGCGCCAGCAGCTTCCAAGGGTCCCAAGAGACCCAGTACTTC. Protein: CASSFQGSQETQYF. The genes are TRBV5-1 and TRBJ2-5; no firm D call. In germline, CDR1 is SGHRS, CDR2 YFSETQ. This CDR3 region has 14 residues. V lost 2 bases, J lost 1 base, and 9 bases lay in between.

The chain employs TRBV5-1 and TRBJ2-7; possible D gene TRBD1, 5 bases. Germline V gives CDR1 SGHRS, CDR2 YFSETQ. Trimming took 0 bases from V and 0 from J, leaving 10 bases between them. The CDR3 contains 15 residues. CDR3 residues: CASSLVQGLSYEQYF. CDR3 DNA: TGCGCCAGCAGCTTGGTTCAGGGCCTCTCCTACGAGCAGTACTTC. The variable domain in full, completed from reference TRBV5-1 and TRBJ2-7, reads KAGVTQTPRYLIKTRGQQVTLSCSPISGHRSVSWYQQTPGQGLQFLFEYFSETQRNKGNFPGRFSGRQFSNSRSEMNVSTLELGDSALYLCASSLVQGLSYEQYFGPGTRLTVT.

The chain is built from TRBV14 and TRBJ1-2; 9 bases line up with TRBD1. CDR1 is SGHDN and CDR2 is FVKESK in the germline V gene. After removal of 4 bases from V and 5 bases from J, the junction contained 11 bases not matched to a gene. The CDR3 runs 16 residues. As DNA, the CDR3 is TGTGCCAGCAGCCCCCGGTTCGGACAGGGGATGTATGGCTACACCTTC. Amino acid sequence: CASSPRFGQGMYGYTF.

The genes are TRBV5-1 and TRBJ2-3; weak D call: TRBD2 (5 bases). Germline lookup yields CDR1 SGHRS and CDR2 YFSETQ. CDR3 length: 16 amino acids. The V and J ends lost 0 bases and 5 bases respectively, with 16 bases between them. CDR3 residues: CASSLESSFMGDTQYF. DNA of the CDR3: TGCGCCAGCAGCTTGGAGTCTAGCTTTATGGGAGATACGCAGTATTTT.

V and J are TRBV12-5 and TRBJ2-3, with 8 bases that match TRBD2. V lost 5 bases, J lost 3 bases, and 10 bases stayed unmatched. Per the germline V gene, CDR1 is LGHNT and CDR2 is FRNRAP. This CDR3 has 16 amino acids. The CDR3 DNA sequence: TGTGCTAGTGGTACTATAGCGGGGCCAATTACAGATACGCAGTATTTT. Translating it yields CASGTIAGPITDTQYF.

The CDR3 DNA sequence: TGTGCCAGCAGCTCCAGATCGAAAGGGACAGTTTACACTGAAGCTTTCTTT. Amino acid sequence: CASSSRSKGTVYTEAFF. This rearrangement joins TRBV7-6 to TRBJ1-1, with TRBD1 matching over 7 bases. Trimming removed 4 bases from V and 3 bases from J; junction bases left unmatched: 14. The germline V gene encodes CDR1 SGHVS and CDR2 FNYEAQ. This CDR3 has 17 residues.

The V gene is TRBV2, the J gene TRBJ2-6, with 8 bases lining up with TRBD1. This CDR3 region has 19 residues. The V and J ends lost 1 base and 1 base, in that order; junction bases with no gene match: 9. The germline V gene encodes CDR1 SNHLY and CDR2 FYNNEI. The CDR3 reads CASSEGSAGGVSGANVLTF. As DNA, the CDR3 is TGTGCCAGCAGTGAAGGTTCGGCAGGGGGCGTTTCTGGGGCCAACGTCCTGACTTTC.

The CDR3 DNA reads as TGTGCCAGCAGTTACGAAATAGGTATAGGGGACACTGAAGCTTTCTTT. Protein product: CASSYEIGIGDTEAFF. The V and J genes are TRBV6-5 and TRBJ1-1, with D tentatively TRBD1 (5 bases). This CDR3 has 16 amino acids. The V and J ends lost 2 bases and 3 bases respectively, with 16 bases between them. Germline V gives CDR1 MNHEY, CDR2 SVGAGI.